This T cell receptor beta chain was identified during a study of blood T cells in healthy people across ages. Donors ranged from about 6 to 95 years old and were healthy Caucasians in Russia. The use of a sample-barcoded 5' primer and a J-beta primer mix characterized a second PCR of roughly 7 to 12 cycles. Every sample gave at least 3 million paired-end reads containing CDR3. TCRdb itself ran the 5' RACE reads through MiXCR, one entry per CDR3 protein. The sample holds roughly 500,000 distinct CDR3 sequences, 25% to 30% seen once. This clonotype was sampled from a woman in her 70s in good health. Source material: blood.

The CDR3 here is CASSLARGAYYGYTF. The CDR3, as DNA: TGTGCCAGCAGCTTAGCCAGGGGAGCCTACTATGGCTACACCTTC. The chain couples TRBV7-2 to TRBJ1-2; D is possibly TRBD1 (6 bases). The CDR3 has 15 residues. Trimming removed 0 bases at V and 3 bases at J, with 11 bases between. Germline V gives CDR1 SGHTA, CDR2 FQGNSA. Using reference TRBV7-2 and TRBJ1-2 for the parts outside the CDR3, the full variable domain is GAGVSQSPSNKVTEKGKDVELRCDPISGHTALYWYRQSLGQGLEFLIYFQGNSAPDKSGLPSDRFSAERTGGSVSTLTIQRTQQEDSAVYLCASSLARGAYYGYTFGSGTRLTVV.